This TCR beta chain comes out of a study of control samples from healthy donors and cancer patients. Sequenced by immunoSEQ multiplex PCR; TCRdb stores in-frame clones only, minus some. Counted here are approximately 49,000 clones, 89% occurring once; the ten biggest clones make up 1.6%. This CDR3 comprises 15 residues. The ends were cut back, 6 bases at V and 8 bases at J, with 20 bases in the middle. CDR1 SEHNR and CDR2 FQNEAQ come from the germline V gene (reference sequence). This rearrangement joins TRBV7-9 to TRBJ2-1, with a possible D match to TRBD2 (6 bases). The sample was PBMCs. This TCR was sampled from a middle-aged man with colorectal cancer. The CDR3 is CASRFSGPLQYEQFF. CDR3 DNA: TGTGCCAGCAGATTCAGCGGGCCCCTACAATATGAGCAGTTCTTC.